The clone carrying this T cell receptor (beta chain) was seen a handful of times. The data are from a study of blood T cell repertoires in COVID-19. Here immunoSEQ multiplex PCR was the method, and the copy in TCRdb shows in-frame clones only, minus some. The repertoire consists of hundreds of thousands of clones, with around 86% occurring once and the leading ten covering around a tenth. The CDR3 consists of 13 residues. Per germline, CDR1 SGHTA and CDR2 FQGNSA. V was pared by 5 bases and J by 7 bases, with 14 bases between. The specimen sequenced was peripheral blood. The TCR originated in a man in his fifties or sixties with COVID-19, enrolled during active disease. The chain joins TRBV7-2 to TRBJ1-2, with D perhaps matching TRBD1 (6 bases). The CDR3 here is CASSRSGGLGYTF. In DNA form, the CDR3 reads TGTGCCAGCAGCAGGTCCGGGGGGCTTGGCTACACCTTC.